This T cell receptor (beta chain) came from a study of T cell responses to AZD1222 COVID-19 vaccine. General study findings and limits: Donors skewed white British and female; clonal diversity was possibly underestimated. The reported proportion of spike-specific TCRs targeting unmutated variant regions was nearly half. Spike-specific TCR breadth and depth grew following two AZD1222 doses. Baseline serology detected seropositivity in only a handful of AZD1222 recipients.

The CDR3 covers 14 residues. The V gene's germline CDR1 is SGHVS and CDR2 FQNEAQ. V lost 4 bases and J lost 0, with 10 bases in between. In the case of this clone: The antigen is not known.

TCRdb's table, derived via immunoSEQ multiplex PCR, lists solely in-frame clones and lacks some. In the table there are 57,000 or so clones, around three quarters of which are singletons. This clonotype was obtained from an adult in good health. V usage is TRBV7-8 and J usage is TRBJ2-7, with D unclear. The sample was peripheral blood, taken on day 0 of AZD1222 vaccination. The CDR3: CASSSRRSSYEQYF. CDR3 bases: TGTGCCAGCAGCTCCCGACGGAGCTCCTACGAGCAGTACTTC.